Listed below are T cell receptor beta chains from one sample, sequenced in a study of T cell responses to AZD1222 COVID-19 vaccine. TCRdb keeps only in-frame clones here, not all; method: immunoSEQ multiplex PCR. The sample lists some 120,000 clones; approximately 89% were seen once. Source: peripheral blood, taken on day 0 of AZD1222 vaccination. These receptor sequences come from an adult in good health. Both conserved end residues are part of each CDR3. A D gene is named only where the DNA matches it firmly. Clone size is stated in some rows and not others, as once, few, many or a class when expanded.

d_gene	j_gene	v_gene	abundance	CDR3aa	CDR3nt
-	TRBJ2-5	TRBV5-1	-	CASSLGPGGAETQYF	TGCGCCAGCAGCTTGGGTCCTGGCGGGGCAGAGACCCAGTACTTC
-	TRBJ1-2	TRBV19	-	CASRSTQGVDYGYTF	TGTGCCAGTCGGTCTACTCAGGGCGTTGACTATGGCTACACCTTC
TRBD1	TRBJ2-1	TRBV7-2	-	CASSLQKPGQGMGHNEQFF	TGTGCCAGCAGCCTTCAAAAACCGGGACAGGGTATGGGACACAATGAGCAGTTCTTC
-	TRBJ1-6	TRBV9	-	CASSVASESPLHF	TGTGCCAGCAGCGTAGCGTCTGAGTCACCCCTCCACTTT
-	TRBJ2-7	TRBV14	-	CASSSAGVVEQYF	TGTGCCAGCAGTTCGGCAGGGGTGGTCGAGCAGTACTTC
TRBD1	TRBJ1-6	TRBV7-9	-	CASSFGQGNSPLHF	TGTGCCAGCAGCTTCGGACAGGGCAATTCACCCCTCCACTTT
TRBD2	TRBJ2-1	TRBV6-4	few	CASSGASGGGNEQFF	TGTGCCAGCAGTGGTGCTAGCGGGGGAGGCAATGAGCAGTTCTTC
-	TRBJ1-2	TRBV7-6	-	CASSFLGQGMLPYGYTF	TGTGCCAGCAGCTTCCTAGGGCAGGGGATGTTGCCCTACGGCTACACCTTC
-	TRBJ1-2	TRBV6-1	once	CASSEAGQPYGYTF	TGTGCCAGCAGTGAAGCAGGCCAGCCCTATGGCTACACCTTC
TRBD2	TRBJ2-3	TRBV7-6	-	CASSPSGGLSTDTQYF	TGTGCCAGCAGCCCTAGCGGGGGGCTGAGCACAGATACGCAGTATTTT
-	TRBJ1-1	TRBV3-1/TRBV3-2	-	CASSQDIKGVAEAFF	TGTGCCAGCAGCCAAGATATAAAAGGGGTCGCTGAAGCTTTCTTT
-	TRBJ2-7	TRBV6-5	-	CASSLLGGPSYEQYF	TGTGCCAGCAGCCTGCTGGGGGGTCCCTCCTACGAGCAGTACTTC
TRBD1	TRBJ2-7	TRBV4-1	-	CASSQEGTVSYEQYF	TGCGCCAGCAGCCAAGAAGGGACAGTCTCCTACGAGCAGTACTTC
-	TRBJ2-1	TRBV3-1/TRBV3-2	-	CASSQGRGDNEQFF	TGTGCCAGCAGCCAAGGCAGGGGGGACAATGAGCAGTTCTTC
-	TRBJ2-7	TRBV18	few	CASSTVKPYEQYF	TGTGCCAGCTCGACAGTTAAGCCCTACGAGCAGTACTTC
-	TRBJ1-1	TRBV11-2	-	CASSLARGGTEAFF	TGTGCCAGCAGCTTAGCCAGGGGTGGCACTGAAGCTTTCTTT
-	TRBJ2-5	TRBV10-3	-	CAISQMGGGLRETQYF	TGTGCCATCAGTCAAATGGGGGGGGGCCTTCGAGAGACCCAGTACTTC
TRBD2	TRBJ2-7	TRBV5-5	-	CASSLAASGGPTYEQYF	TGTGCCAGCAGCTTGGCGGCTAGCGGGGGCCCAACCTACGAGCAGTACTTC
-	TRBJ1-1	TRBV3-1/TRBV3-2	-	CASSQDIGGAGDTEAFF	TGTGCCAGCAGCCAAGATATAGGGGGGGCTGGGGACACTGAAGCTTTCTTT
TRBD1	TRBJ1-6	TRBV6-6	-	CASSYTGQINSPLHF	TGTGCCAGCAGTTACACGGGACAGATTAATTCACCCCTCCACTTT
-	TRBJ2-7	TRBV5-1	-	CASSLTVSSYEQYF	TGCGCCAGCAGCTTGACAGTGAGCTCCTACGAGCAGTACTTC
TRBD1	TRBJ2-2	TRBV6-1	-	CASSDPGQEFTGELFF	TGTGCCAGCAGTGACCCGGGACAGGAGTTTACCGGGGAGCTGTTTTTT
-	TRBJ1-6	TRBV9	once	CASTQGPMNSPLHF	TGTGCCAGCACCCAGGGACCGATGAATTCACCCCTCCACTTT
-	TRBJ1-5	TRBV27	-	CASKTGGGPQHF	TGTGCCAGCAAAACTGGAGGGGGGCCCCAGCATTTT
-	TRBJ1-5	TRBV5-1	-	CASSLDGSYSNQPQHF	TGCGCCAGCAGCTTGGATGGCAGCTATAGCAATCAGCCCCAGCATTTT
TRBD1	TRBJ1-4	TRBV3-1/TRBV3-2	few	CASSQPWGQGGTNEKLFF	TGTGCCAGCAGCCAACCTTGGGGACAGGGGGGAACTAATGAAAAACTGTTTTTT
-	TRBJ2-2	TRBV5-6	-	CATYSEGGNTGELFF	TGTGCCACCTACTCGGAGGGCGGGAACACCGGGGAGCTGTTTTTT
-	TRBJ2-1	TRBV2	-	CASGRAYYNEQFF	TGTGCCAGCGGGCGGGCTTATTACAATGAGCAGTTCTTC
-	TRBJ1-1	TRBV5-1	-	CASSLAGNTEAFF	TGCGCCAGCAGCTTGGCGGGGAACACTGAAGCTTTCTTT
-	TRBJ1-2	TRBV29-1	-	CSDSRDGGYTF	TGCAGCGATAGCCGGGACGGGGGCTACACCTTC
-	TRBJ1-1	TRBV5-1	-	CASSLLESTEAFF	TGCGCCAGCAGCTTGTTGGAGAGCACTGAAGCTTTCTTT
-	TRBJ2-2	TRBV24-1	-	CATSERTDGELFF	TGTGCCACCAGTGAGCGGACCGACGGGGAGCTGTTTTTT
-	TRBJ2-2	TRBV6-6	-	CASSYERPNTGELFF	TGTGCCAGCAGTTACGAGCGCCCGAACACCGGGGAGCTGTTTTTT
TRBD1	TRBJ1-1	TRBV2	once	CASSEWTGTTNTEAFF	TGTGCCAGCAGTGAGTGGACAGGGACGACGAACACTGAAGCTTTCTTT
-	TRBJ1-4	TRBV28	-	CASSFPGEGEKLFF	TGTGCCAGCAGTTTTCCAGGGGAGGGTGAAAAACTGTTTTTT
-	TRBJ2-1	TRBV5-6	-	CASSIQQGPFPGEQFF	TGTGCCAGCAGCATACAACAGGGCCCCTTCCCAGGCGAGCAGTTCTTC
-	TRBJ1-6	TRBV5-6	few	CASSLYAGYSPLHF	TGTGCCAGCAGCTTGTACGCGGGTTATTCACCCCTCCACTTT
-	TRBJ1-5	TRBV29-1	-	CSVGWSGQPQHF	TGCAGCGTTGGATGGAGTGGTCAGCCCCAGCATTTT
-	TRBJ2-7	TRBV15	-	CATSRDGGGAEQYF	TGTGCCACCAGCAGAGATGGAGGGGGCGCGGAGCAGTACTTC
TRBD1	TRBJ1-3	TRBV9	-	CASSPTTGRGNTIYF	TGTGCCAGCAGCCCCACGACAGGGAGAGGAAACACCATATATTTT
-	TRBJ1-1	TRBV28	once	CASSLPYPNTEAFF	TGTGCCAGCAGTCTCCCCTATCCGAACACTGAAGCTTTCTTT
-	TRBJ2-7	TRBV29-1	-	CSGVSAYEQYF	TGCAGCGGAGTCAGTGCCTACGAGCAGTACTTC
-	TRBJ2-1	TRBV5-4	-	CASSLDGSSYNEQFF	TGTGCCAGCAGCTTGGACGGGAGCTCCTACAATGAGCAGTTCTTC
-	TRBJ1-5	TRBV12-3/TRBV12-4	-	CASSFLSEATQHF	TGTGCCAGCAGTTTCTTGTCAGAGGCGACCCAGCATTTT
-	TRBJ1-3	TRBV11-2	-	CASSLVGAGNTIYF	TGTGCCAGCAGCTTAGTAGGGGCTGGAAACACCATATATTTT